Following are 27 T cell receptor beta chains from one sample sequenced in a study of shared clonotypes between healthy human individuals (dated by TCRdb to about 2020). Library method: the immunoSEQ multiplex PCR assay. Not all clones reach the TCRdb copy of this immuneACCESS table, which keeps in-frame sequences only. Checked studies attribute under half of the gap to unresolved V genes and leave the rest unexplained. The sample table lists roughly 590,000 clones, about 95% of them with a count of one. In total, the top ten clones hold 0.1% to 0.11% of the sample. For the CD8 naive samples, CD45RO-negative cells were positively selected for CCR7, yielding a CD45RA+CCR7+ population from which TemRA cells were excluded. The source material was naive CD8+ T cells sorted from blood. Sample cell subset or site, as interpreted from the label and publication: CD45RA+CCR7+. The source of these receptors is a woman aged 30 to 39 in good health.

This chain uses TRBV5-4 with TRBJ1-1; TRBD1 matches 8 bases. This CDR3 comprises 13 residues. Germline V gene lookup returns CDR1 SGHNT and CDR2 YYREEE (reference sequence). J lost 5 bases, V lost 4 bases, and 4 bases had no gene match. CDR3 DNA: TGTGCCAGCAGCACCAACAGGGGGACTGAAGCTTTCTTT. It is translated as CASSTNRGTEAFF.

The rearrangement uses TRBV9 and TRBJ2-3; 10 nucleotides agree with TRBD2. The V and J ends lost 3 bases and 1 base, in that order; junction bases with no gene match: 2. The CDR3 consists of 15 residues. Germline V gene lookup returns CDR1 SGDLS and CDR2 YYNGEE. CDR3 in amino acids: CASSGTSGGTDTQYF. CDR3 in DNA: TGTGCCAGCAGCGGTACTAGCGGGGGCACAGATACGCAGTATTTT.

V gene TRBV25-1 combines with J gene TRBJ2-7; no clear D gene. The V end was cut by 4 bases, the J end by 1 base, with 20 bases between. This CDR3 contains 17 residues. Looked up from germline, CDR1 is MGHDK and CDR2 is SYGVNS. In nucleotides, the CDR3 is TGTGCCAGCAGTGGCCCCCCATTCGGGTCGGGTTCCTACGAGCAGTACTTC. It is translated as CASSGPPFGSGSYEQYF.

The V call is TRBV7-9, the J call TRBJ2-5; no clear D. Per germline, CDR1 SEHNR and CDR2 FQNEAQ (reference sequence). The CDR3 totals 12 residues. Trimming pared 5 bases from V and 5 bases from J, leaving 9 bases between. CDR3 nucleotide sequence: TGTGCCAGCAGCCCATTGGAGGAGACCCAGTACTTC. Translating it yields CASSPLEETQYF.

The chain combines TRBV28 with TRBJ2-5; 8 bases align to TRBD2. Matching the DNA end better, TRBJ2-7 makes the J call doubtful. Germline CDR1 is MDHEN and CDR2 is SYDVKM. There are 18 residues in the CDR3. The CDR3 region is CASSLLREAHVLNYEQYF. CDR3 coding DNA: TGTGCCAGCAGTTTATTGCGGGAGGCCCACGTGCTCAACTACGAGCAGTACTTC.

As to this clone: The sample contains more than one DNA sequence encoding this CDR3. The chain combines TRBV19 with TRBJ2-1; the D gene is possibly TRBD2 (5 bases). Looked up from germline, CDR1 is LNHDA and CDR2 is SQIVND (reference sequence). V was trimmed by 5 bases and J by 2 bases, leaving 7 bases between them. The length of the CDR3 is 13 residues. Here the CDR3 DNA reads TGTGCCAGTAGTCCGACTACCTACAATGAGCAGTTCTTC. Amino acids: CASSPTTYNEQFF.

V is TRBV5-1 and J is TRBJ1-3; tentative D call: TRBD1 (6 bases). Germline V gives CDR1 SGHRS, CDR2 YFSETQ. The V and J ends lost 0 bases and 1 base respectively, with 14 bases between them. The CDR3 has 17 amino acids. CDR3 loop: CASSLEIGGFSGNTIYF. In nucleotides, the CDR3 is TGCGCCAGCAGCTTGGAGATAGGGGGTTTTTCTGGAAACACCATATATTTT. The variable domain in full, completed from reference TRBV5-1 and TRBJ1-3, reads KAGVTQTPRYLIKTRGQQVTLSCSPISGHRSVSWYQQTPGQGLQFLFEYFSETQRNKGNFPGRFSGRQFSNSRSEMNVSTLELGDSALYLCASSLEIGGFSGNTIYFGEGSWLTVV.

This clone was seen just once. This chain links TRBV14 with TRBJ2-7; 8 nucleotides line up with TRBD2. The CDR3 has 17 amino acids. J lost 0 bases, V lost 4 bases, and 11 bases had no gene match. Germline CDR1 reads SGHDN; CDR2 reads FVKESK. The CDR3 here is CASSPREGSRSSYEQYF. CDR3 nucleotides: TGTGCCAGCAGCCCCCGGGAGGGCAGCCGAAGCTCCTACGAGCAGTACTTC.

V is TRBV28 and J is TRBJ2-5; TRBD2 matches at 8 bases. Germline loops: CDR1 MDHEN, CDR2 SYDVKM. The CDR3 has 15 residues. J was trimmed by 3 bases and V by 5 bases; bases with no gene match: 8. The CDR3 is CASSATGLEKETQYF. CDR3 in DNA: TGTGCCAGCAGTGCGACGGGACTAGAGAAAGAGACCCAGTACTTC.

The rearrangement uses TRBV7-9 and TRBJ1-5, with 7 bases matching TRBD1. J was trimmed by 7 bases and V by 5 bases; bases with no gene match: 8. This CDR3 region has 14 residues. Germline lookup yields CDR1 SEHNR and CDR2 FQNEAQ (reference sequence). The CDR3 protein is CASSPRQGGQPQHF. The CDR3 DNA sequence: TGTGCCAGCAGCCCCCGACAGGGAGGGCAGCCCCAGCATTTT. Variable domain in full (rest from reference TRBV7-9 and TRBJ1-5): DTGVSQNPRHKITKRGQNVTFRCDPISEHNRLYWYRQTLGQGPEFLTYFQNEAQLEKSRLLSDRFSAERPKGSFSTLEIQRTEQGDSAMYLCASSPRQGGQPQHFGDGTRLSIL.

This sequence joins TRBV29-1 and TRBJ2-5, with 11 positions matching TRBD1. The J call may be in error: the DNA end matches TRBJ2-7 better. CDR1 is SQVTM, CDR2 ANQGSEA, per germline. The CDR3 is made up of 13 amino acids. CDR3 nucleotide sequence: TGCAGCGTGGGGACAGGGGGACACTACGAGCAGTACTTC. Translated, it gives CSVGTGGHYEQYF.

This chain uses TRBV9 with TRBJ2-2, with 11 bases fitting TRBD2. Trimming at V came to 2 bases and at J to 4 bases, leaving 4 bases not matched to a gene. The CDR3 totals 16 residues. The germline V gene has CDR1 SGDLS and CDR2 YYNGEE. CDR3 sequence reads: CASSVLAGGPTGELFF. The DNA of the CDR3 is TGTGCCAGCAGCGTTTTAGCGGGAGGGCCCACCGGGGAGCTGTTTTTT.

CDR3 sequence (DNA): TGTGCCAGCAGTGGGGGGGCTTACACTGAAGCTTTCTTT. Translated: CASSGGAYTEAFF. V and J are TRBV25-1 and TRBJ1-1; perhaps TRBD1 as D (6 bases). The germline V and J ends were trimmed by 4 bases and 3 bases, with 9 bases remaining between them. Looked up from germline, CDR1 is MGHDK and CDR2 is SYGVNS. The CDR3 covers 13 residues.

The rearrangement joins TRBV7-8 to TRBJ2-3, with TRBD2 matching over 10 bases. V trimming: 3 bases; J trimming: 5 bases; junction bases outside the gene matches: 5. Germline V lookup: CDR1 SGHVS, CDR2 FQNEAQ. The CDR3 contains 15 residues. The CDR3 DNA reads TGTGCCAGCAGCTTTGGAGCGGGAGGGAAAGATACGCAGTATTTT. Encoded protein: CASSFGAGGKDTQYF.

The chain couples TRBV28 to TRBJ1-1, with D uncertain. Germline-derived CDR1 and CDR2 are MDHEN and SYDVKM. The CDR3 is 12 amino acids. V was shortened by 3 bases and J by 4 bases, with 6 bases between the two germline ends. CDR3 DNA: TGTGCCAGCAGTTTGGGTTTCACTGAAGCTTTCTTT. Its protein is CASSLGFTEAFF.

The chain recombines TRBV6-4 with TRBJ2-5; TRBD2 matches 11 bases. Germline-derived CDR1 and CDR2 are MRHNA and SNTAGT. The CDR3 covers 15 residues. The junction had 11 bases not matched to a gene; V was cut back by 9 bases and J by 5 bases. CDR3 nucleotides: TGTGCCAGGTACTTACTAGCGGGGGTGTGGGAGACCCAGTACTTC. Translating gives CARYLLAGVWETQYF.

V gene TRBV10-2 combines with J gene TRBJ1-2; D remains ambiguous. Looked up from germline, CDR1 is WSHSY and CDR2 is SAAADI. The ends were cut back, 3 bases at V and 0 bases at J, with 8 bases in the middle. The CDR3 has 14 residues. This CDR3 is CASSDYAANYGYTF. CDR3 DNA sequence: TGCGCCAGCAGTGATTACGCGGCTAACTATGGCTACACCTTC.

A word on this clone: Other DNA sequences in the sample encode the same CDR3. The chain is built from TRBV27 and TRBJ2-2, with 7 bases matching TRBD2. The CDR3 contains 13 residues. Germline values: CDR1 MNHEY, CDR2 SMNVEV (reference sequence). V was clipped by 3 bases and J by 5 bases; unmatched bases: 0. The CDR3 DNA reads as TGTGCCAGCAGTTTCGGGGGGACCGGGGAGCTGTTTTTT. This translates into CASSFGGTGELFF.

The CDR3 sequence: CASSPQYVGTEAFF. Here the CDR3 DNA reads TGTGCCAGCAGTCCCCAATATGTAGGCACTGAAGCTTTCTTT. The rearrangement links TRBV25-1 to TRBJ1-1, with D unresolved. The V end lost 5 bases, the J end lost 4 bases, and 14 bases lay between the germline ends. This CDR3 region has 14 residues. CDR1 and CDR2 from the germline V gene are MGHDK and SYGVNS.

The chain has TRBV4-1 and TRBJ2-3; D possibly corresponds to TRBD2 (6 bases). Germline CDR1 and CDR2: MGHRA and YSYEKL. V lost 1 base and J 2 bases, leaving 10 bases between the germline ends. CDR3 length: 15 amino acids. The CDR3 sequence is CASSQGTKFTDTQYF. The CDR3 nucleotides are TGCGCCAGCAGCCAAGGGACTAAGTTCACAGATACGCAGTATTTT.

The chain links TRBV11-2 to TRBJ1-1; D uncertain. CDR1 and CDR2 from the germline V gene are SGHAT and FQNNGV. The CDR3 runs to 13 residues. The V gene lost 3 bases and the J gene lost 0 bases, with 5 bases spanning the gap. The CDR3 protein is CASSFRVNTEAFF. The DNA for the CDR3 is TGTGCCAGCAGCTTCCGGGTGAACACTGAAGCTTTCTTT. Drawing the rest from reference TRBV11-2 and TRBJ1-1, the complete variable domain is EAGVAQSPRYKIIEKRQSVAFWCNPISGHATLYWYQQILGQGPKLLIQFQNNGVVDDSQLPKDRFSAERLKGVDSTLKIQPAKLEDSAVYLCASSFRVNTEAFFGQGTRLTVV.

This rearrangement joins TRBV6-1 to TRBJ2-7, with D possibly matching TRBD1 (5 bases). V lost 6 bases and J 6 bases, leaving 12 bases between the germline ends. The CDR3 has 12 residues. CDR1 MNHNS and CDR2 SASEGT come from the germline V gene. CDR3 loop: CASRDGAGEQYF. CDR3 nucleotide sequence: TGTGCCAGCAGAGATGGGGCAGGCGAGCAGTACTTC.

The V call is TRBV29-1, the J call TRBJ1-2; D is unresolved. CDR3 length: 14 residues. The V gene lost 5 bases and the J gene lost 0 bases, with 13 bases spanning the gap. Germline V gene data show CDR1 as SQVTM and CDR2 as ANQGSEA. The CDR3 here is CSVISAASNYGYTF. The CDR3 coding sequence is TGCAGCGTTATCTCGGCAGCGTCTAACTATGGCTACACCTTC.

The chain recombines TRBV2 with TRBJ1-2; perhaps TRBD1 as D (5 bases). The CDR3 is made up of 13 amino acids. Germline V CDR1 and CDR2: SNHLY, FYNNEI. Trimming pared 2 bases from V and 5 bases from J, leaving 9 bases between. CDR3 sequence: CASSESRQYGYTF. DNA for the CDR3: TGTGCCAGCAGTGAATCACGACAGTATGGCTACACCTTC.

The chain is built from TRBV27 and TRBJ2-6; a weak D match, TRBD2 (5 bases). Germline V gene lookup returns CDR1 MNHEY and CDR2 SMNVEV (reference sequence). This CDR3 has 16 amino acids. V was trimmed by 2 bases and J by 2 bases, leaving 10 bases between them. CDR3 nucleotides: TGTGCCAGCAGTTTAATCTCCGGGGCTGGGGCCAACGTCCTGACTTTC. Amino acids: CASSLISGAGANVLTF. Combining the CDR3 with reference TRBV27 and TRBJ2-6 gives the whole variable domain EAQVTQNPRYLITVTGKKLTVTCSQNMNHEYMSWYRQDPGLGLRQIYYSMNVEVTDKGDVPEGYKVSRKEKRNFPLILESPSPNQTSLYFCASSLISGAGANVLTFGAGSRLTVL.

This clone was detected only a few times. The chain is built from TRBV19 and TRBJ2-1, with 10 positions matching TRBD2. V was pared by 8 bases and J by 5 bases, with 6 bases of the junction left unmatched. In germline, CDR1 is LNHDA, CDR2 SQIVND (reference sequence). This CDR3 region has 14 residues. The DNA for the CDR3 is TGTGCCAGTGGTGACAGCGGGGGGGACAATGAGCAGTTCTTC. Its protein is CASGDSGGDNEQFF.

The chain carries TRBV27 and TRBJ2-3, with 8 bases aligning to TRBD1. The CDR3 extends over 15 amino acids. Trimming at V came to 5 bases and at J to 0 bases, leaving 4 bases not matched to a gene. Germline CDR1 and CDR2: MNHEY and SMNVEV (reference sequence). This chain's CDR3 is CASSARDRSTDTQYF. CDR3 in DNA: TGTGCCAGCAGTGCCCGGGACAGGAGCACAGATACGCAGTATTTT.